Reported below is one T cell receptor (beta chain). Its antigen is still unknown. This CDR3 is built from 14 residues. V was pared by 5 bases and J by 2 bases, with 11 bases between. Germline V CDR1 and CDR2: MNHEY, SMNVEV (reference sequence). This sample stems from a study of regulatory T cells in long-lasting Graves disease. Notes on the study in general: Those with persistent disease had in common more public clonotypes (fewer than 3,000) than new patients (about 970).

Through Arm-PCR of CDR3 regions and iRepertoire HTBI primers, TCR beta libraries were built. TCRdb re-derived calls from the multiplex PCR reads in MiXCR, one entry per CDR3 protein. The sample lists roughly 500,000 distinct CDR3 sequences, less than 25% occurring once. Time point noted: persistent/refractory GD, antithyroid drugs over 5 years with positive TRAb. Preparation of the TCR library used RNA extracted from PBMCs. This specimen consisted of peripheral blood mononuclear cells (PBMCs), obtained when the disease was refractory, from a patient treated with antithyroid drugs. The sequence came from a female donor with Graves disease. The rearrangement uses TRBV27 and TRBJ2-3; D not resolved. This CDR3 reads CASSRGRHTDTQYF. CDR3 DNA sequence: TGTGCCAGCAGTCGAGGACGCCACACAGATACGCAGTATTTT.